This passage covers 25 T cell receptor beta chains from one sample sequenced in a study of cytomegalovirus exposure and HLA in healthy donors. Vbeta (60) and Jbeta (13) primers were used in the PCR. Data came from immunoSEQ multiplex PCR; TCRdb stores just in-frame clones and leaves some out. The sample yields around 100,000 clones, 50% to 65% seen once. Sequencing was done on a sample of PBMCs. The receptors here all came from a man aged 30 to 45 in good health and CMV-seropositive.

J is TRBJ1-2 and V is TRBV5-8; D is undetermined. V lost 1 base and J lost 1, with 8 bases in between. The CDR3 has 14 residues. The germline CDR1 and CDR2 sequences are SGHTS and YDEGEE. The DNA of the CDR3 is TGTGCCAGCAGCTTGCGGCGGTTTAACTATGGCTACACCTTC. Protein product: CASSLRRFNYGYTF.

CDR3 DNA sequence: TGTGCCAGCAGTGAAGTTCTTGACAGGCGAGGTCAGCCCCAGCATTTT. Its translation is CASSEVLDRRGQPQHF. The V gene is TRBV6-1, the J gene TRBJ1-5; TRBD1 might be the D (6 bases). The CDR3 sequence is 16 residues long. Trimming took 1 base from V and 6 from J, leaving 16 bases between them. Germline CDR1 MNHNS, CDR2 SASEGT.

For this clone: The identical CDR3 is also encoded by other nucleotide sequences in the sample. The rearrangement joins TRBV27 to TRBJ1-2; 10 nucleotides line up with TRBD1. V trimming: 2 bases; J trimming: 6 bases; junction bases outside the gene matches: 3. This CDR3 region has 14 residues. CDR1 and CDR2 from the germline V gene are MNHEY and SMNVEV (reference sequence). The CDR3 DNA reads TGTGCCAGCAGTTTACGGGGGACAGGGGATGGCTACACCTTC. Protein product: CASSLRGTGDGYTF.

In its sample, this clone was seen a few times. V gene TRBV6-6 combines with J gene TRBJ2-7; 7 nucleotides agree with TRBD1. The CDR3 extends over 12 amino acids. Germline V gene data show CDR1 as MNHNY and CDR2 as SVGAGI (reference sequence). With 4 bases clipped from V and 10 bases from J, the junction kept 7 bases outside the gene matches. The CDR3 here is CASSFDRAEQYF. As DNA, the CDR3 is TGTGCCAGCAGTTTCGACAGGGCGGAACAGTACTTC.

Only a few counts were recorded for this clone. The chain couples TRBV12-5 to TRBJ2-3; 7 nucleotides agree with TRBD1. J gave up 4 bases and V 3 bases, and 1 base lay outside the gene matches. Germline CDR1 and CDR2: LGHNT and FRNRAP. The CDR3 covers 13 residues. CDR3 loop: CASGLQGSDTQYF. CDR3 bases: TGTGCTAGTGGTTTACAGGGGTCAGATACGCAGTATTTT.

The rearrangement joins TRBV5-4 to TRBJ2-3, with 7 positions matching TRBD1. The length of the CDR3 is 16 residues. The V segment lost 4 bases and the J segment 4 bases; nucleotides outside the gene matches: 12. The germline V gene has CDR1 SGHNT and CDR2 YYREEE (reference sequence). In DNA, the CDR3 is TGTGCCAGCAGCCTACCTTTAGGGGGCACGGCAGATACGCAGTATTTT. It translates to CASSLPLGGTADTQYF.

This chain links TRBV5-1 with TRBJ1-1; TRBD1 aligns across 9 bases. V shed 5 bases, J shed 1 base, and the junction held 3 bases outside the gene matches. CDR3 length equals 14 residues. Per germline, CDR1 SGHRS and CDR2 YFSETQ. CDR3 region: CASSLQGANTEAFF. The CDR3 DNA reads as TGCGCCAGCAGTTTACAGGGGGCGAACACTGAAGCTTTCTTT.

V usage is TRBV7-9 and J usage is TRBJ1-1; no definite D call. CDR1 is SEHNR, CDR2 FQNEAQ, per germline (reference sequence). Trimming removed 4 bases at V and 1 base at J, with 13 bases between. The CDR3 has 15 amino acids. The CDR3 sequence: CASSWAGAGNTEAFF. For the CDR3, the DNA is TGTGCCAGCAGCTGGGCGGGAGCCGGGAACACTGAAGCTTTCTTT.

The chain couples TRBV7-9 to TRBJ2-1; 13 bases map to TRBD2. This CDR3 is built from 15 residues. From germline, CDR1 is SEHNR and CDR2 FQNEAQ (reference sequence). V gave up 5 bases and J gave up 6 bases; unmatched junction bases: 4. CDR3 protein: CASSQLAGGTNEQFF. CDR3 coding DNA: TGTGCCAGCAGCCAACTAGCGGGGGGGACCAATGAGCAGTTCTTC.

The chain uses TRBV6-1 and TRBJ1-2; D not certain. The CDR3 loop spans 14 amino acids. Trimming left V 4 bases short and J 1 base short, with 10 bases between. The germline V gene has CDR1 MNHNS and CDR2 SASEGT. The CDR3 DNA reads TGTGCCAGCAGTGGAGTCTATTTTAACTATGGCTACACCTTC. Translation gives CASSGVYFNYGYTF.

The rearrangement links TRBV4-1 to TRBJ2-7, with D maybe TRBD1 (6 bases). The CDR3 length is 15 residues. Germline CDR1 and CDR2: MGHRA and YSYEKL. Trimming removed 0 bases at V and 5 bases at J, with 14 bases between. The CDR3: CASSQEALRGHEQYF. The CDR3 coding sequence is TGCGCCAGCAGCCAAGAAGCCCTCAGGGGCCACGAGCAGTACTTC.

V is TRBV7-9 and J is TRBJ2-3, with a possible D match to TRBD2 (5 bases). The CDR3 has 15 amino acids. Germline V CDR1 and CDR2: SEHNR, FQNEAQ (reference sequence). The V and J ends lost 5 bases and 3 bases respectively, with 15 bases between them. The CDR3 is CASSLRLGVTDTQYF. As DNA, the CDR3 is TGTGCCAGCAGCCTAAGACTCGGGGTTACAGATACGCAGTATTTT.

The chain uses TRBV5-1 and TRBJ2-5; TRBD2 matches at 10 bases. V lost 4 bases to trimming and J lost 3 bases; unmatched junction nucleotides: 9. The CDR3 consists of 16 residues. The V gene's germline CDR1 is SGHRS and CDR2 YFSETQ. In DNA, the CDR3 is TGCGCCAGCAGCCCCGGTGCTAGCGGGGGAGAAGAGACCCAGTACTTC. Translation: CASSPGASGGEETQYF.

The V gene is TRBV7-2, the J gene TRBJ2-4; D perhaps matches TRBD1 (5 bases). Germline loops: CDR1 SGHTA, CDR2 FQGNSA. V was trimmed by 5 bases and J by 15 bases, leaving 17 bases between them. The CDR3 runs to 12 residues. The CDR3 DNA is TGTGCCAGCAGCCTGCAATCAGGGCTGCCGTACTTC. It encodes CASSLQSGLPYF. Variable domain in full (rest from reference TRBV7-2 and TRBJ2-4): GAGVSQSPSNKVTEKGKDVELRCDPISGHTALYWYRQSLGQGLEFLIYFQGNSAPDKSGLPSDRFSAERTGGSVSTLTIQRTQQEDSAVYLCASSLQSGLPYFGAGTRLSVL.

This chain joins TRBV5-1 and TRBJ2-1, with 9 bases identical to TRBD1. CDR1 is SGHRS and CDR2 is YFSETQ in the germline V gene. J gave up 2 bases and V 4 bases, and 4 bases lay outside the gene matches. The CDR3 is 15 residues long. The CDR3 reads CASSPRTGAYNEQFF. The CDR3 DNA is TGCGCCAGCAGCCCGCGGACAGGGGCCTACAATGAGCAGTTCTTC.

This clone was counted at least ten times. This rearrangement joins TRBV5-1 to TRBJ1-2; 9 nucleotides align to TRBD1. J lost 5 bases, V lost 2 bases, and 7 bases had no gene match. CDR1 and CDR2 from the germline V gene are SGHRS and YFSETQ. The CDR3 covers 15 residues. CDR3 in amino acids: CASSFLMGQGYGYTF. The CDR3 region has the DNA TGCGCCAGCAGCTTCCTGATGGGACAGGGTTATGGCTACACCTTC.

The chain links TRBV18 to TRBJ2-4, with D maybe TRBD1 (6 bases). Germline CDR1 and CDR2: KGHSH and LQKENI. The CDR3 sequence is 16 residues long. Trimming left V 3 bases short and J 0 bases short, with 12 bases between. As DNA, the CDR3 is TGTGCCAGCTCACCTAGACAGGAACTAGCCAAAAACATTCAGTACTTC. This encodes CASSPRQELAKNIQYF. Complete variable domain (other parts from reference TRBV18 and TRBJ2-4): NAGVMQNPRHLVRRRGQEARLRCSPMKGHSHVYWYRQLPEEGLKFMVYLQKENIIDESGMPKERFSAEFPKEGPSILRIQQVVRGDSAAYFCASSPRQELAKNIQYFGAGTRLSVL.

As for this clone: This same CDR3 is encoded by further DNA sequences in the sample. The V call is TRBV4-1, the J call TRBJ2-7, with D unclear. The CDR3 has 15 residues. The germline gives CDR1 MGHRA, CDR2 YSYEKL. Deletions cut 1 base from V and 2 bases from J, with 12 bases between. CDR3 region: CASSQGSVVPYEQYF. The CDR3 DNA sequence: TGCGCCAGCAGCCAAGGGTCGGTGGTGCCCTACGAGCAGTACTTC.

This chain links TRBV5-1 with TRBJ2-3, with 12 bases aligning to TRBD2. Germline CDR1 and CDR2: SGHRS and YFSETQ. The CDR3 contains 16 residues. V was clipped by 4 bases and J by 5 bases; unmatched bases: 8. The CDR3 is CASSLRTSGEGDTQYF. The CDR3, as DNA: TGCGCCAGCAGCCTCCGGACTAGCGGGGAGGGAGATACGCAGTATTTT.

The V and J genes are TRBV19 and TRBJ1-1, with 9 bases identical to TRBD1. V shed 7 bases and J 0 bases; nucleotides not matched to a gene: 9. CDR3 length equals 16 residues. In germline, CDR1 is LNHDA, CDR2 SQIVND (reference sequence). The chain's CDR3 is CASTGQGTSVNTEAFF. The CDR3 nucleotides are TGTGCCAGTACGGGACAGGGAACTAGCGTGAACACTGAAGCTTTCTTT.

The CDR3 region has the DNA TGTGCCAGTAGTGGACAGGTGAACACTGAAGCTTTCTTT. It is translated as CASSGQVNTEAFF. The rearrangement joins TRBV19 to TRBJ1-1; 7 nucleotides line up with TRBD1. Germline V lookup: CDR1 LNHDA, CDR2 SQIVND (reference sequence). The CDR3 contains 13 residues. With 5 bases clipped from V and 0 bases from J, the junction kept 0 bases outside the gene matches.

This CDR3 is CASSFGQSSYEQYF. For the CDR3, the DNA is TGCGCCAGCAGCTTCGGACAGAGCTCCTACGAGCAGTACTTC. The chain is built from TRBV5-1 and TRBJ2-7; a possible D gene is TRBD1 (6 bases). V lost 2 bases to trimming and J lost 0 bases, with 9 bases between them. This CDR3 region has 14 residues. Germline CDR1 is SGHRS and CDR2 is YFSETQ.

The chain combines TRBV2 with TRBJ2-1; the match to TRBD1 covers 9 bases. From germline, CDR1 is SNHLY and CDR2 FYNNEI. The length of the CDR3 is 17 residues. V lost 4 bases to trimming and J lost 9 bases; unmatched junction nucleotides: 16. The CDR3 DNA sequence: TGTGCCAGCAGTGTCAGGAGGACAGGGGACCGGAGGGGTGAGCAGTTCTTC. Translated, it gives CASSVRRTGDRRGEQFF.

V is TRBV5-5 and J is TRBJ2-7, with a possible D match to TRBD2 (5 bases). V was pared by 3 bases and J by 0 bases, with 19 bases between. CDR3 size: 17 residues. The V gene's germline CDR1 is SGHKS and CDR2 YYEKEE (reference sequence). CDR3 DNA sequence: TGTGCCAGCAGCTCCCCTTCGGTGAGGGCGAGCTCCTACGAGCAGTACTTC. Translated, it gives CASSSPSVRASSYEQYF. The full variable domain, in which reference TRBV5-5 and TRBJ2-7 provide the parts outside the CDR3, is DAGVTQSPTHLIKTRGQQVTLRCSPISGHKSVSWYQQVLGQGPQFIFQYYEKEERGRGNFPDRFSARQFPNYSSELNVNALLLGDSALYLCASSSPSVRASSYEQYFGPGTRLTVT.

The V call is TRBV15, the J call TRBJ2-7, with 11 bases matching TRBD1. V shed 5 bases and J 6 bases; nucleotides not matched to a gene: 9. The CDR3 is 15 residues long. Germline CDR1 reads LNHNV; CDR2 reads YYDKDF (reference sequence). CDR3 bases: TGTGCCACCAGCGTTGCCGGGACAGGGGGTTTCGAGCAGTACTTC. It codes for CATSVAGTGGFEQYF.